This T cell receptor (beta chain) comes out of a study of cytomegalovirus exposure and HLA in healthy donors. Germline CDR1 reads SGHKS; CDR2 reads YYEKEE (reference sequence). Trimming stripped 0 bases from V and 4 bases from J, with 10 bases between. This CDR3 has 14 residues. The study, taken as a whole, reports: According to a later analysis, most TCR beta chains associated with CMV appeared HLA-restricted. Clonal expansion, a later analysis showed, was greater in HLA-associated TCR beta chains than in equally common others.

On this clone: Antigen unknown.

Use of 60 Vbeta and 13 Jbeta primers characterized the PCR. This table comes from immunoSEQ multiplex PCR, and its TCRdb copy is limited to in-frame clones, with some not included. The sample records about 140,000 clones, 68% being singletons. This chain links TRBV5-5 with TRBJ1-2; TRBD1 might be the D (6 bases). The clonotype originates from a man aged 25-45 years in good health and CMV-seropositive. The sequenced sample was PBMCs. The CDR3 DNA sequence: TGTGCCAGCAGCTTGGCAGGGGCTGGCTATGGCTACACCTTC. The encoded protein is CASSLAGAGYGYTF.